This T cell receptor beta chain came from a study of CXCR3-negative and CXCR3-positive naive CD8 T cells. Notes on the study in general: Memory CD8+ T cell repertoires were far less diverse than both naive subsets. Naive subsets displayed similar surface CD5, and TCR strength was inferred from TRB CDR3 properties.

Regarding this clonotype: The antigen is unknown.

Germline lookup yields CDR1 LGHNT and CDR2 FRNRAP. The CDR3 spans 15 residues. The libraries of TRB cDNA were prepared using 5' RACE with UMI labels. From its re-call of the 5' RACE reads, TCRdb lists each CDR3 protein once, without DNA. Reported are 45,000 to 55,000 distinct CDR3 sequences; the ten largest clones contain about 15%. Sequencing was performed on memory CD8+ T cells from blood. The gene calls are TRBV12-5 and TRBJ2-7; TCRdb returns TRBD1, unconfirmable since there is no DNA. This sequence was found in a human donor in good health. Some clones in this sample may be carry-over from other donors' samples. CDR3 sequence: CASAGMGTGLYEQYF.